Listed below are T cell receptor beta chains from one sample, sequenced in a study of neurological immune-mediated disorders. TCRdb re-derived calls from the 5' RACE reads in MiXCR, one entry per CDR3 protein. Here the sample spans tens of thousands of distinct CDR3 sequences, more than 8% being singletons. Specimen: PBMCs. Receptors were obtained from a man aged 25 to 40 in good health. The CDR3 runs from the conserved cysteine through the conserved F or W. D genes are given only for firm matches. Rows give clone size only sometimes, using once, few, many, or a class for an expanded clone.

d_call j_call clone_size v_call cdr3_nt cdr3_aa
TRBD2 TRBJ2-6 many TRBV20-1 TGCAGTGCTAGAGTGGGGGGGGCTGGGGCCAACGTCCTGACTTTC CSARVGGAGANVLTF
NA TRBJ2-7 NA TRBV13 TGTGTCAGCAGCTTGGGAAGGGGAGGTGTCGAGCAGTACTTC CVSSLGRGGVEQYF
NA TRBJ2-7 NA TRBV28 TGTGACAGCAGTAACATAAGGACGGTCCCCTCCTACGAGCAGTACTTC CDSSNIRTVPSYEQYF
NA TRBJ2-7 many TRBV7-6 TGTGCCAGCAGCCAGGACTTCGTGGGTCCTAGTTCCTACGAGCAGTACTTC CASSQDFVGPSSYEQYF
NA TRBJ1-4 many TRBV20-1 TGCAGTGCTAGAGCCGACAGGATTAATGAAAAACTGTTTTTT CSARADRINEKLFF
NA TRBJ2-2 many TRBV5-1 TGCGCCAGCACTTGGGGGAGCGGCGACACCGGGGAGCTGTTTTTT CASTWGSGDTGELFF
NA TRBJ2-3 many TRBV5-1 TGCGCCAGCCAGAGCAGCACAGATACGCAGTATTTT CASQSSTDTQYF
TRBD2 TRBJ2-7 many TRBV9 TGTGCCAGCAGCCCCCGGACATCGCCGGGACTAGCGGGAGGGTACGAGCAGTACTTC CASSPRTSPGLAGGYEQYF
NA TRBJ2-1 many TRBV6-5 TGTGCCAGCAGTTGGGGTAAGGATGAGCAGTTCTTC CASSWGKDEQFF
TRBD1 TRBJ2-7 few TRBV27 TGTGCCAGCGGACAGGGGATGGCCTACGAGCAGTACTTC CASGQGMAYEQYF
NA TRBJ2-1 many TRBV6-5 TGTGCCAGCAGGTCGGCCGGGACACGGGGGAATGAGCAGTTCTTC CASRSAGTRGNEQFF
TRBD1 TRBJ2-3 many TRBV4-1 TGCGCCAGCAGCCATAAAGACCGGGACAGGGGGAGGGATACGCAGTATTTT CASSHKDRDRGRDTQYF
NA TRBJ1-4 many TRBV11-2 TGTGCCAGCAGCTTACTCCCTAAACCCAGGGAAAAGCTGTTTTTT CASSLLPKPREKLFF
TRBD1 TRBJ2-5 many TRBV7-3 TGTGCCAGCAGCATAAGCCCCGCAGGGGGCTTGGAGACCCAGTACTTC CASSISPAGGLETQYF
TRBD2 TRBJ2-3 many TRBV7-8 TGTGCCAGCAGCCCTTTAGCGGGAGATACGCAGTATTTT CASSPLAGDTQYF
NA TRBJ2-7 many TRBV21-1 TGTGCCAGCAGCGGGAGGGCCTTCCGCGAGCAGTACTTC CASSGRAFREQYF
NA TRBJ2-1 many TRBV4-1 TGCGCCAGCAGCCAACTACGTGACATCCATGAGCAGTTCTTC CASSQLRDIHEQFF
NA TRBJ1-4 many TRBV29-1 TGCAGCGTTGAAGAGGGGCGGCGCGAAAAACTGTTTTTT CSVEEGRREKLFF
NA TRBJ1-1 many TRBV29-1 TGCAGCGTTGTTTCTGGGAGGGTTACTGAAGCTTTCTTT CSVVSGRVTEAFF
TRBD1 TRBJ1-1 many TRBV27 TGTGCCAGCAGTCCATTGCGCCAGGGGGCCTCGGAAGCTTTCTTT CASSPLRQGASEAFF
TRBD1 TRBJ2-7 many TRBV20-1 TGCAGTGCCCGCGGGACAGGGGATACCGAGCAGTACTTC CSARGTGDTEQYF
TRBD1 TRBJ2-1 many TRBV7-9 TGTGCCAGCAGCTTATCCTCAGGGGGCTTCTACAATGAGCAGTTCTTC CASSLSSGGFYNEQFF
TRBD1 TRBJ1-1 many TRBV7-2 TGTGCCAGCAGCATAGCTACAGGGGGGTCTGAAGCTTTCTTT CASSIATGGSEAFF
TRBD2 TRBJ2-7 many TRBV12-3/TRBV12-4 TGTGCCAGCAGTTTAGGAGTGAGCGGGACCTACGAGCAGTACTTC CASSLGVSGTYEQYF
NA TRBJ1-3 many TRBV18 TGTGCCAGCTCACCGTCCGACACCAACTCTGGAAACACCATATATTTT CASSPSDTNSGNTIYF
NA TRBJ1-6 many TRBV27 NA CASSSSGQGSSPLHF
TRBD1 TRBJ2-7 many TRBV5-1 TGCGCCAGCAGCACCCGGGACAGGGGCCACGAGCAGTACTTC CASSTRDRGHEQYF
TRBD2 TRBJ2-1 many TRBV7-2 TGTGCCAGCAGCACAACTAGCGGGATAGGTAATGAGCAGTTCTTC CASSTTSGIGNEQFF
NA TRBJ2-3 many TRBV5-1 TGCGCCAGCAGCTTGGGCGCAGATACGCAGTATTTT CASSLGADTQYF
NA TRBJ1-2 many TRBV7-2 TGTGCCAGCAGCCCGCAAAGCAGCCGGTATGGCTACACCTTC CASSPQSSRYGYTF
NA TRBJ2-5 many TRBV20-1 TGCAGTGCTAGACCACAGACGTTCCAAGAGACCCAGTACTTC CSARPQTFQETQYF
TRBD1 TRBJ2-1 many TRBV29-1 TGCAGCGTTGACAACAGGGGAGACTACAATGAGCAGTTCTTC CSVDNRGDYNEQFF
TRBD1 TRBJ1-5 NA TRBV20-1 TGCAGTGCTTTAAGAGGGACAGGGGGCATAGGACAGCCCCAGCATTTT CSALRGTGGIGQPQHF
TRBD1 TRBJ1-1 many TRBV2 TGTGCCAGCAGTTTCAACCGGGACAGGGGACGCACTGAAGCTTTCTTT CASSFNRDRGRTEAFF
NA TRBJ2-7 many TRBV7-9 TGTGCCAGCAGCTTCAGGGAATCCTACGAGCAGTACTTC CASSFRESYEQYF
NA TRBJ1-2 few TRBV20-1 TGCAGTGCTAGAGACCAGGACAGCCATCATAACTATGGCTACACCTTC CSARDQDSHHNYGYTF
TRBD2 TRBJ2-1 many TRBV7-6 TGTGCCAGCAGCCAAGGAGCGGGAGGGCCCCAAAATGAGCAGTTCTTC CASSQGAGGPQNEQFF
TRBD1 TRBJ2-7 few TRBV30 TGTGCCTGGACGACGGGACAGGGGTTGAATCACGAGCAGTACTTC CAWTTGQGLNHEQYF
NA TRBJ2-2 many TRBV11-2 TGTGCCAGCAGCTTCGGGCAGGCGAACACCGGGGAGCTGTTTTTT CASSFGQANTGELFF
NA TRBJ2-1 NA TRBV5-1 TGCGCCAGCAGCCAACAGGTTTCGAGCAATGAGCAGTCCTTC CASSQQVSSNEQSF
NA TRBJ2-1 many TRBV20-1 TGCAGTGCCTACAAGGGAAATTCTGGGGATGAGCAGTTCTTC CSAYKGNSGDEQFF
NA TRBJ2-1 many TRBV5-1 TGCGCCAGCAGCTTGGCAGGGGCGGCAAGGGAGCAGTTCTTC CASSLAGAAREQFF
TRBD2 TRBJ2-7 many TRBV6-2/TRBV6-3 TGTGCCAGCATGGAGCGGGGACCCTCCTACGAGCAGTACTTC CASMERGPSYEQYF
NA TRBJ2-5 once TRBV7-9 TGTGCCAGCAGCTTAACGGATGGCCATCAGGGCTTC CASSLTDGHQGF
TRBD1 TRBJ1-5 many TRBV29-1 TGCAGCGTGGGGACAGATTATAGCAATCAGCCCCAGCATTTT CSVGTDYSNQPQHF
TRBD2 TRBJ2-1 many TRBV5-1 TGCGCCAGCAGCTTGGGGCTGCGGGAGTTGAGTGAGCAGTTCTTC CASSLGLRELSEQFF
NA TRBJ1-5 many TRBV7-9 TGTGCCAGCAGCTTAGCGTTAGGGGACAATCAGCCCCAGCATTTT CASSLALGDNQPQHF
TRBD2 TRBJ2-1 few TRBV15 TGTGCCACCAGCAGGAGCCGGGGACTAGCGGGAAACGAGCAGTTCTTC CATSRSRGLAGNEQFF
NA TRBJ2-1 few TRBV20-1 TGCAGTGCTAGAAATAACTCTTTCCTAATGATGAAGCAGTTCTTC CSARNNSFLMMKQFF
TRBD2 TRBJ2-1 many TRBV7-3 TGTGCCAGCAGCCCCGCCGGGACTAGCTACAATGAGCAGTTCTTC CASSPAGTSYNEQFF
TRBD1 TRBJ2-2 many TRBV5-1 TGCGCCAGCAGCTTCTTGGGCACCGACAGGGCTCCCGGGGAGCTGTTTTTT CASSFLGTDRAPGELFF
TRBD2 TRBJ2-1 many TRBV15 TGTGCCACCAGTAAAGGACTAGCCTACAATGAGCAGTTCTTC CATSKGLAYNEQFF
TRBD1 TRBJ2-7 NA TRBV5-1 TGCGCCAGCAGCCTCCCCGGGACAGCTTGGGAGCAGTACTTC CASSLPGTAWEQYF
NA TRBJ2-5 many TRBV5-1 TGCGCCAGCAGCCGGGACATTATCAGGGAGACCCAGTACTTC CASSRDIIRETQYF
TRBD1 TRBJ2-7 many TRBV5-5 TGTGCCAGCAGCTTACTAGGGACAGCCGCCTACGAGCAGTACTTC CASSLLGTAAYEQYF
NA TRBJ2-3 many TRBV4-2 TGTGCCAGCAGCCAAGTTCTTAACGAGCGCACAGATACGCAGTATTTT CASSQVLNERTDTQYF
NA TRBJ1-2 many TRBV5-8 TGTGCCAGCAGCCGTCAGGGGAACTATGGCTACACCTTC CASSRQGNYGYTF
NA TRBJ2-3 few TRBV10-1 TGCGCCAGCAGCCCGGACAGAGCCGCAGATACGCAGTATTTT CASSPDRAADTQYF
TRBD2 TRBJ2-2 many TRBV7-8 TGTGCCAGCAGCTTAGTAGGCTTGGGGGGGGACGCCGGGGAGCTGTTTTTT CASSLVGLGGDAGELFF
NA TRBJ2-1 few TRBV20-1 TGCAGTGCTAGAGAAGGGCCGGGCGATGAGCAGTTCTTC CSAREGPGDEQFF